The next 13 T cell receptor beta chains were all read from a single sample in a study of blood T cell repertoires in COVID-19. Sequencing used immunoSEQ multiplex PCR; TCRdb keeps in-frame clones, though not all of them. The data hold fewer than 75,000 clones, with around 92% observed a single time. Sequencing was carried out using peripheral blood. Receptor source: a man between 45 and 60 years old with active COVID-19.

The chain is built from TRBV5-1 and TRBJ2-5; TRBD2 matches at 7 bases. This CDR3 region has 14 residues. The ends lost 4 bases at V and 0 bases at J; junction bases unmatched: 3. Germline-derived CDR1 and CDR2 are SGHRS and YFSETQ. The CDR3 here is CASSPGTNQETQYF. The DNA for the CDR3 is TGCGCCAGCAGCCCGGGGACTAACCAAGAGACCCAGTACTTC.

The V gene is TRBV5-8, the J gene TRBJ2-1, with D maybe TRBD1 (7 bases). The V and J ends lost 1 base and 6 bases respectively, with 8 bases between them. CDR1 is SGHTS and CDR2 is YDEGEE in the germline V gene. The CDR3 has 13 residues. The CDR3 here is CASSLQGGNEQFF. The CDR3 DNA sequence: TGTGCCAGCAGCTTGCAGGGGGGCAATGAGCAGTTCTTC.

This chain joins TRBV6-6 and TRBJ1-3; D may be TRBD1 (6 bases). Germline V gene sequence: CDR1 MNHNY, CDR2 SVGAGI (reference sequence). Trimming cost V 8 bases and J 0 bases, with 14 bases left between them. The CDR3 consists of 15 residues. CDR3 amino acids: CASVRDTSSGNTIYF. The CDR3 nucleotides read TGTGCCAGCGTCCGGGACACAAGCTCTGGAAACACCATATATTTT.

The J gene is TRBJ2-2, the V gene TRBV10-3; D remains unclear. Germline CDR1 and CDR2: ENHRY and SYGVKD. V was cut by 0 bases and J by 5 bases, with 10 bases left in between. The CDR3 has 15 residues. CDR3 sequence (DNA): TGTGCCATCAGTGAGTCGAGTTCAGGAACCGGGGAGCTGTTTTTT. As protein: CAISESSSGTGELFF.

V usage is TRBV5-1 and J usage is TRBJ2-2; perhaps TRBD2 as D (5 bases). V lost 4 bases, J lost 3 bases, and 13 bases lay in between. The CDR3 sequence is 15 residues long. Germline lookup yields CDR1 SGHRS and CDR2 YFSETQ. CDR3 region: CASSQYLSDTGELFF. As DNA, the CDR3 is TGCGCCAGCAGCCAATACCTTAGCGACACCGGGGAGCTGTTTTTT.

The rearrangement links TRBV7-6 to TRBJ2-2, with D possibly matching TRBD2 (5 bases). The germline V gene encodes CDR1 SGHVS and CDR2 FNYEAQ. The CDR3 has 16 residues. V was trimmed by 1 base and J by 1 base, leaving 10 bases between them. The CDR3, as DNA: TGTGCCAGCAGCTTAGGGATAGCGCAGAACACCGGGGAGCTGTTTTTT. The encoded protein is CASSLGIAQNTGELFF.

The chain links TRBV7-3 to TRBJ2-1; 11 bases fit TRBD2. J lost 8 bases, V lost 0 bases, and 3 bases had no gene match. Germline V CDR1 and CDR2: SGHTA, FQGTGA. CDR3 length equals 15 residues. The CDR3 loop is CASSLTSGGVDEQFF. In DNA, the CDR3 is TGTGCCAGCAGCTTAACTAGCGGGGGGGTGGATGAGCAGTTCTTC.

This sequence joins TRBV4-2 and TRBJ2-7, with 8 bases aligning to TRBD1. The CDR3 has 14 residues. Germline V gene lookup returns CDR1 LGHNA and CDR2 YNFKEQ. The V and J ends lost 4 bases and 6 bases, in that order; junction bases with no gene match: 8. CDR3 sequence reads: CASSPIRTGSEQYF. The CDR3 coding sequence is TGTGCCAGCAGCCCAATCCGGACAGGGAGCGAGCAGTACTTC.

The chain combines TRBV2 with TRBJ1-5; D gene ambiguous. V lost 7 bases and J 1 base, leaving 8 bases between the germline ends. The germline V gene encodes CDR1 SNHLY and CDR2 FYNNEI. This CDR3 is 13 amino acids long. CDR3 bases: TGTGCCAGCAAAACAGAGAGCAATCAGCCCCAGCATTTT. Its protein product is CASKTESNQPQHF.

CDR3 loop: CASSLVGLAGSQETQYF. The CDR3 coding sequence is TGTGCCAGCAGCTTAGTCGGACTAGCCGGGAGCCAAGAGACCCAGTACTTC. The J gene is TRBJ2-5, the V gene TRBV13, with TRBD2 matching over 8 bases. The junction had 8 bases not matched to a gene; V was cut back by 1 base and J by 1 base. There are 17 residues in the CDR3. The germline V gene encodes CDR1 PRHDT and CDR2 FYEKMQ (reference sequence). Full variable domain (outside the CDR3, taken from reference TRBV13 and TRBJ2-5): AAGVIQSPRHLIKEKRETATLKCYPIPRHDTVYWYQQGPGQDPQFLISFYEKMQSDKGSIPDRFSAQQFSDYHSELNMSSLELGDSALYFCASSLVGLAGSQETQYFGPGTRLLVL.

The gene calls are TRBV11-2 and TRBJ1-1; 11 bases align to TRBD1. The CDR3 has 15 residues. The V gene end was trimmed by 5 bases and the J gene end by 6 bases; junction bases not matched to a gene: 8. Germline-derived CDR1 and CDR2 are SGHAT and FQNNGV. CDR3 nucleotides: TGTGCCAGCAGCCTGACGACGGGACAGGGGGCTGAAGCTTTCTTT. Its translation is CASSLTTGQGAEAFF.

The chain is built from TRBV27 and TRBJ2-3; 10 bases are a match to TRBD2. Trimming removed 5 bases from V and 7 bases from J; junction bases left unmatched: 9. The V gene's germline CDR1 is MNHEY and CDR2 SMNVEV (reference sequence). The CDR3 runs to 15 residues. The chain's CDR3 is CASSRSGGARNTQYF. The CDR3 DNA reads TGTGCCAGCAGTCGAAGCGGGGGGGCCCGGAATACGCAGTATTTT.

V is TRBV7-8 and J is TRBJ2-2; D gene uncertain. Germline CDR1 is SGHVS and CDR2 is FQNEAQ. The CDR3 is 19 amino acids. V lost 6 bases and J lost 1, with 24 bases in between. CDR3 nucleotides: TGTGCCAGCAGTATACGGAGCAGACCTACAATCCTGAACACCGGGGAGCTGTTTTTT. It is translated as CASSIRSRPTILNTGELFF.